The clone carrying this TCR beta chain was detected ten times or more. Its specificity is unknown. The sample is drawn from a study of T cells in Graves' hyperthyroidism and ophthalmopathy. General study points: Stable hyperthyroidism was told apart from ophthalmopathy by a model built on 13 V-J features. Also found in blood were most expanded thyroid clonotypes above 0.001.

Amplified TCR beta CDR3 regions came from RNA transcripts. The primer set for the first-round RT-PCR of the TCR CDR3 was HTBI. TCRdb reprocessed the multiplex PCR reads via MiXCR and lists one record per CDR3 protein. The sample holds a few hundred thousand distinct CDR3 sequences, under 60% seen once. Sequenced material: peripheral blood or thyroid tissue (not recorded which). This TCR came from a woman aged 18-30 years with Graves' hyperthyroidism.

The CDR3: CATSDSGPGEEKLFF. The CDR3 DNA sequence: TGTGCCACCAGTGATTCGGGCCCGGGGGAGGAAAAACTGTTTTTT. The genes are TRBV24-1 and TRBJ1-4; D may be TRBD1 (5 bases). CDR3 length: 15 amino acids. Germline CDR1 KGHDR, CDR2 SFDVKD. The V end was cut by 2 bases, the J end by 8 bases, with 14 bases between.